The 18 T cell receptor beta chains below were found in one sample sequenced in a study of radiotherapy plus CTLA-4 blockade in lung cancer. Produced via immunoSEQ multiplex PCR; TCRdb's table is partial and in-frame only. Of roughly 120,000 clones in the sample, approximately 80% are singletons; the top ten hold less than 4%. The input for sequencing was peripheral blood, taken from a patient treated with radiotherapy plus ipilimumab. These receptors were obtained from a human donor with non-small cell lung cancer that progressed on radiotherapy plus ipilimumab. Some clones in this sample may be carry-over from other donors' samples.

This clone was detected only a few times. The chain couples TRBV7-3 to TRBJ1-2, with TRBD1 identical over 8 bases. J was trimmed by 11 bases and V by 5 bases; bases with no gene match: 10. Looked up from germline, CDR1 is SGHTA and CDR2 is FQGTGA. The CDR3 runs to 13 residues. The CDR3 DNA is TGTGCCAGCAGCCTACGGGACAGGACCCCTTACACCTTC. Amino acids: CASSLRDRTPYTF.

The rearrangement uses TRBV4-2 and TRBJ2-1, with TRBD2 identical over 8 bases. This CDR3 is built from 15 residues. Germline-derived CDR1 and CDR2 are LGHNA and YNFKEQ. The V segment lost 0 bases and the J segment 4 bases; nucleotides outside the gene matches: 2. The DNA for the CDR3 is TGTGCCAGCAGCCAAGATGCGGGGGGATACAATGAGCAGTTCTTC. Residues: CASSQDAGGYNEQFF.

The chain uses TRBV2 and TRBJ2-1; the D gene is possibly TRBD2 (5 bases). Deletions cut 0 bases from V and 1 base from J, with 16 bases between. This CDR3 spans 18 amino acids. Germline values: CDR1 SNHLY, CDR2 FYNNEI. CDR3 protein: CASSEADPRLNSYNEQFF. CDR3 nucleotides: TGTGCCAGCAGTGAAGCCGATCCCAGACTAAATTCCTACAATGAGCAGTTCTTC.

The chain couples TRBV7-3 to TRBJ2-3; 11 positions match TRBD2. Looked up from germline, CDR1 is SGHTA and CDR2 is FQGTGA. The J segment lost 4 bases and the V segment lost 3 bases, leaving 3 bases of the junction unmatched. The CDR3 runs to 15 residues. Written as DNA, the CDR3 is TGTGCCAGCAGCTTTCTAGCGGGGGGAGCAGATACGCAGTATTTT. This encodes CASSFLAGGADTQYF.

This clone appeared once. V usage is TRBV5-5 and J usage is TRBJ1-1; possibly TRBD1 for D (5 bases). Germline V lookup: CDR1 SGHKS, CDR2 YYEKEE (reference sequence). The V and J ends lost 4 bases and 1 base respectively, with 11 bases between them. The length of the CDR3 is 14 residues. The CDR3 sequence: CASSPGLQNTEAFF. In DNA form, the CDR3 reads TGTGCCAGCAGCCCGGGACTGCAGAACACTGAAGCTTTCTTT.

This clone showed up just a few times. V is TRBV9 and J is TRBJ1-2, with a weak D call TRBD1 (5 bases). The V end lost 3 bases, the J end lost 2 bases, and 11 bases lay between the germline ends. Germline CDR1 SGDLS, CDR2 YYNGEE. The CDR3 contains 14 residues. The CDR3: CASSASTANYGYTF. The CDR3 coding sequence is TGTGCCAGCAGCGCCTCGACAGCGAACTATGGCTACACCTTC.

The chain carries TRBV28 and TRBJ2-3; 11 bases map to TRBD1. The CDR3 has 13 residues. With V trimmed by 8 bases and J by 3 bases, 1 base remained unmatched. CDR1 and CDR2 (germline): MDHEN, SYDVKM. CDR3 sequence reads: CASGQGATDTQYF. For the CDR3, the DNA is TGTGCCAGCGGACAGGGGGCAACAGATACGCAGTATTTT.

The chain recombines TRBV29-1 with TRBJ2-5; maybe TRBD1 (5 bases). The CDR3 is made up of 12 amino acids. V was shortened by 6 bases and J by 9 bases, with 17 bases between the two germline ends. CDR1 and CDR2 (germline): SQVTM, ANQGSEA. The CDR3 spells CSVRQPPVPQYF. The CDR3 DNA reads as TGCAGCGTGCGACAGCCACCGGTGCCCCAGTACTTC.

The V call is TRBV2, the J call TRBJ2-5, with 8 bases that match TRBD1. The junction had 5 bases not matched to a gene; V was cut back by 1 base and J by 1 base. Germline values: CDR1 SNHLY, CDR2 FYNNEI. This CDR3 contains 16 residues. The CDR3 sequence is CASSEEWTGLQETQYF. The CDR3 DNA sequence: TGTGCCAGCAGTGAAGAATGGACAGGGCTCCAAGAGACCCAGTACTTC. The whole variable domain, filled in from reference TRBV2 and TRBJ2-5, reads EPEVTQTPSHQVTQMGQEVILRCVPISNHLYFYWYRQILGQKVEFLVSFYNNEISEKSEIFDDQFSVERPDGSNFTLKIRSTKLEDSAMYFCASSEEWTGLQETQYFGPGTRLLVL.

V and J are TRBV4-2 and TRBJ2-1; D unresolved. The V end was cut by 1 base, the J end by 0 bases, with 10 bases between. CDR3 length equals 16 residues. From germline, CDR1 is LGHNA and CDR2 YNFKEQ. CDR3 sequence reads: CASSQGERRSYNEQFF. Written as DNA, the CDR3 is TGTGCCAGCAGCCAAGGAGAGCGCCGCTCCTACAATGAGCAGTTCTTC.

DNA of the CDR3: TGCGCCAGCAGCCAAACAGGGGGCTATGGCTACACCTTC. Its translation is CASSQTGGYGYTF. This sequence joins TRBV5-1 and TRBJ1-2, with 8 nucleotides matching TRBD1. The CDR3 covers 13 residues. Germline V lookup: CDR1 SGHRS, CDR2 YFSETQ. V gave up 4 bases and J gave up 4 bases; unmatched junction bases: 3. Looking up the rest from reference TRBV5-1 and TRBJ1-2 gives the full variable domain: KAGVTQTPRYLIKTRGQQVTLSCSPISGHRSVSWYQQTPGQGLQFLFEYFSETQRNKGNFPGRFSGRQFSNSRSEMNVSTLELGDSALYLCASSQTGGYGYTFGSGTRLTVV.

The CDR3 is CASSTRDRGSGNTIYF. CDR3 in DNA: TGTGCCAGCAGCACCCGGGACAGGGGTTCAGGAAACACCATATATTTT. The V and J genes are TRBV21-1 and TRBJ1-3; the D segment call TRBD1 is taken from the table without a DNA check. TRBV21-1 is given as a pseudogene. This CDR3 has 16 amino acids.

The chain is built from TRBV2 and TRBJ2-3; 8 bases are a match to TRBD2. The V gene's germline CDR1 is SNHLY and CDR2 FYNNEI. There are 13 residues in the CDR3. V shed 8 bases and J 10 bases; nucleotides not matched to a gene: 11. CDR3 amino acids: CASYAGGTEAQYF. The CDR3 coding sequence is TGTGCCAGCTACGCGGGGGGAACCGAGGCGCAGTATTTT. The full variable domain, its missing parts supplied by reference TRBV2 and TRBJ2-3, is EPEVTQTPSHQVTQMGQEVILRCVPISNHLYFYWYRQILGQKVEFLVSFYNNEISEKSEIFDDQFSVERPDGSNFTLKIRSTKLEDSAMYFCASYAGGTEAQYFGPGTRLTVL.

The chain's CDR3 is CASSLQSGLNTEAFF. The CDR3 DNA sequence: TGCGCCAGCAGCTTACAATCAGGTTTGAACACTGAAGCTTTCTTT. The chain carries TRBV5-1 and TRBJ1-1, with D hard to call. There are 15 residues in the CDR3. V lost 2 bases and J 0 bases, leaving 11 bases between the germline ends. CDR1 and CDR2 from the germline V gene are SGHRS and YFSETQ.

The gene calls are TRBV27 and TRBJ2-3; TRBD2 might be the D (6 bases). CDR3 length: 15 amino acids. CDR1 MNHEY and CDR2 SMNVEV come from the germline V gene (reference sequence). Trimming removed 6 bases from V and 4 bases from J, with 17 bases in between. CDR3 amino acids: CASSKLASRADTQYF. CDR3 nucleotides: TGTGCCAGCAGCAAACTAGCTAGCCGCGCAGATACGCAGTATTTT.

The gene calls are TRBV5-1 and TRBJ1-2; unclear D gene. Germline CDR1 reads SGHRS; CDR2 reads YFSETQ. Trimming took 0 bases from V and 2 from J, leaving 8 bases between them. The CDR3 is made up of 14 amino acids. CDR3 amino acids: CASSLAVVNYGYTF. The DNA for the CDR3 is TGCGCCAGCAGCTTGGCCGTGGTAAACTATGGCTACACCTTC.

J is TRBJ2-3 and V is TRBV7-6; 10 bases agree with TRBD2. V shed 0 bases, J shed 2 bases, and the junction held 5 bases outside the gene matches. CDR1 and CDR2 (germline): SGHVS, FNYEAQ. The CDR3 runs 17 residues. CDR3 coding DNA: TGTGCCAGCAGCTTAGCCCAACTAGCGGGGATCACAGATACGCAGTATTTT. Translation gives CASSLAQLAGITDTQYF.

For the CDR3, the DNA is TGTGCCAGCAGTCGTGAGGTTGAAGCTTTCTTT. Its translation is CASSREVEAFF. The chain uses TRBV2 and TRBJ1-1; D ambiguous. The ends were cut back, 5 bases at V and 7 bases at J, with 8 bases in the middle. The CDR3 runs to 11 residues. Germline V CDR1 and CDR2: SNHLY, FYNNEI. The full variable domain, with the rest looked up from reference TRBV2 and TRBJ1-1, is EPEVTQTPSHQVTQMGQEVILRCVPISNHLYFYWYRQILGQKVEFLVSFYNNEISEKSEIFDDQFSVERPDGSNFTLKIRSTKLEDSAMYFCASSREVEAFFGQGTRLTVV.